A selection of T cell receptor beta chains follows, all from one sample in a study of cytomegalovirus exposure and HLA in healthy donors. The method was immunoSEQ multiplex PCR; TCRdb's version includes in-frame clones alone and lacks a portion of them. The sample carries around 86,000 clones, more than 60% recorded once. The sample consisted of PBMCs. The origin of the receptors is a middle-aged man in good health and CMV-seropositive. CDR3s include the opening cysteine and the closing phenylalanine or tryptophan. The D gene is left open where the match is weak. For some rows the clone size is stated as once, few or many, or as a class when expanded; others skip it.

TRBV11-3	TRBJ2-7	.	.	CASSTTSAYEQYF	TGTGCCAGCAGCACGACTAGTGCCTACGAGCAGTACTTC
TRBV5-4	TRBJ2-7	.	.	CASSLGSVPYEQYF	TGTGCCAGCAGCTTGGGTAGCGTCCCCTACGAGCAGTACTTC
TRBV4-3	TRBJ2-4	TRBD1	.	CASSLGTAKAGNSQYF	TGCGCCAGCAGCCTCGGGACAGCTAAAGCCGGGAACAGTCAGTACTTC
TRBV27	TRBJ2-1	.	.	CASSLDRTNYNEQFF	TGTGCCAGCAGTTTAGACAGGACCAACTACAATGAGCAGTTCTTC
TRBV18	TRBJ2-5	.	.	CASSRDSQETQYF	TGTGCCAGCTCACGGGACTCCCAAGAGACCCAGTACTTC
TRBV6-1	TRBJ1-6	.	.	CASSDRTYNSPLHF	TGTGCCAGCAGTGACAGGACCTATAATTCACCCCTCCACTTT
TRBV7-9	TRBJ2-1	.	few	CSSRLLDNEQFF	TGTTCCAGCAGGTTACTAGACAATGAGCAGTTCTTC
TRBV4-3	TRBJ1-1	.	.	CASSQVGGTEAFF	TGCGCCAGCAGCCAAGTTGGAGGGACTGAAGCTTTCTTT
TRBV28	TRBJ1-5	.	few	CASSSPPPQHF	TGTGCCAGCAGTTCCCCTCCGCCCCAGCATTTT
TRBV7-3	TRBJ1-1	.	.	CASSLNSINTEAFF	TGTGCCAGCAGCTTAAACAGTATTAACACTGAAGCTTTCTTT
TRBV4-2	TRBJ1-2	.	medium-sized	CASSQDQQPMDGYTF	TGTGCCAGCAGCCAAGATCAACAGCCCATGGATGGCTACACCTTC
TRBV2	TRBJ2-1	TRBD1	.	CASSEGTDYNEQFF	TGTGCCAGCAGTGAGGGGACAGACTACAATGAGCAGTTCTTC
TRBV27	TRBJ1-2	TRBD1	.	CASSLSPDRGHGYTF	TGTGCCAGCAGTTTATCCCCGGACAGGGGACATGGCTACACCTTC
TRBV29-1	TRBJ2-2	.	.	CSARRDKAGELFF	TGCAGCGCCCGCCGGGACAAAGCCGGGGAGCTGTTTTTT
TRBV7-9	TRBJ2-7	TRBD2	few	CASSPQEREYEQYF	TGTGCCAGCAGCCCCCAGGAGCGGGAGTACGAGCAGTACTTC
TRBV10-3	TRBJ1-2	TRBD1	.	CAINTGALNYGYTF	TGTGCCATCAATACAGGGGCCCTCAACTATGGCTACACCTTC
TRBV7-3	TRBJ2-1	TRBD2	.	CASSPGTSQNEQFF	TGTGCCAGCAGCCCCGGGACTAGCCAAAATGAGCAGTTCTTC
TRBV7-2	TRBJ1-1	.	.	CASSLASGAASEAFF	TGTGCCAGCAGCTTAGCTTCTGGGGCGGCCTCTGAAGCTTTCTTT
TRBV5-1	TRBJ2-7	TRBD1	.	CASTTDGQGGYEQYF	TGCGCCAGCACCACCGATGGACAGGGGGGGTACGAGCAGTACTTC
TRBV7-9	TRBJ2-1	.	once	CASSWSRLGGYNEQFF	TGTGCCAGCAGCTGGAGTCGACTTGGGGGGTACAATGAGCAGTTCTTC
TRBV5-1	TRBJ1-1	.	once	CASSLRSEAPLTEAFF	TGCGCCAGCAGCTTGAGGTCGGAGGCCCCCCTCACTGAAGCTTTCTTT
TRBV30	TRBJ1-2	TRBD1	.	CAWSVPSTGEGYTF	TGTGCCTGGAGTGTACCCTCGACAGGGGAGGGCTACACCTTC
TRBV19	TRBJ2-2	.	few	CASSRAGNTGELFF	TGTGCCAGTAGTAGGGCGGGAAACACCGGGGAGCTGTTTTTT
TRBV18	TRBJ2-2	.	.	CASSPNRQISTGELFF	TGTGCCAGCTCACCTAACCGACAGATTTCCACCGGGGAGCTGTTTTTT
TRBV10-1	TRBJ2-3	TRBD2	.	CASSEITSGTQYF	TGCGCCAGCAGTGAGATTACTAGCGGAACGCAGTATTTT